Each of the 27 T cell receptor beta chains below was sequenced from the same sample in a study of blood T cell repertoires in COVID-19. Libraries were prepared by immunoSEQ multiplex PCR; TCRdb keeps only in-frame clonotypes and omits some of them. The sample contains nearly 350,000 clones, 85% to 90% of which appear only once. Material for sequencing was peripheral blood. The origin of the receptors is a woman in her 70s with COVID-19, enrolled during active disease.

The rearrangement joins TRBV19 to TRBJ1-1, with 9 bases that match TRBD1. Germline V gene lookup returns CDR1 LNHDA and CDR2 SQIVND (reference sequence). Germline trimming cut 4 bases from V and 3 bases from J; bases unmatched to any gene: 6. The CDR3 contains 15 residues. The CDR3 reads CASSRGQGTDTEAFF. CDR3 sequence (DNA): TGTGCCAGTAGTAGAGGACAGGGGACGGACACTGAAGCTTTCTTT. The variable domain in full, completed from reference TRBV19 and TRBJ1-1, reads DGGITQSPKYLFRKEGQNVTLSCEQNLNHDAMYWYRQDPGQGLRLIYYSQIVNDFQKGDIAEGYSVSREKKESFPLTVTSAQKNPTAFYLCASSRGQGTDTEAFFGQGTRLTVV.

As DNA, the CDR3 is TGTGCCAGCAGTTACCCGGGACTAGCAGTAGATACGCAGTATTTT. Amino acids: CASSYPGLAVDTQYF. The chain is built from TRBV7-2 and TRBJ2-3, with 9 bases lining up with TRBD2. Trimming at V came to 6 bases and at J to 5 bases, leaving 9 bases not matched to a gene. This CDR3 comprises 15 residues. Germline assignment: CDR1 SGHTA and CDR2 FQGNSA. Drawing the rest from reference TRBV7-2 and TRBJ2-3, the complete variable domain is GAGVSQSPSNKVTEKGKDVELRCDPISGHTALYWYRQSLGQGLEFLIYFQGNSAPDKSGLPSDRFSAERTGGSVSTLTIQRTQQEDSAVYLCASSYPGLAVDTQYFGPGTRLTVL.

Only a few counts were recorded for this clone. The rearrangement joins TRBV5-8 to TRBJ2-3, with TRBD2 identical over 11 bases. Germline V gene data show CDR1 as SGHTS and CDR2 as YDEGEE. The CDR3 totals 16 residues. Unmatched junction bases numbered 10, after V lost 5 bases and J lost 5 bases. DNA for the CDR3: TGTGCCAGCAGTCCGCTTAGCGGGGGGGCTGGAGATACGCAGTATTTT. This gives the protein CASSPLSGGAGDTQYF. Using reference TRBV5-8 and TRBJ2-3 for the parts outside the CDR3, the full variable domain is EAGVTQSPTHLIKTRGQQATLRCSPISGHTSVYWYQQALGLGLQFLLWYDEGEERNRGNFPPRFSGRQFPNYSSELNVNALELEDSALYLCASSPLSGGAGDTQYFGPGTRLTVL.

V and J are TRBV3-1 (or the pseudogene TRBV3-2) and TRBJ1-2, with a weak D call TRBD1 (6 bases). Trimming shortened V by 1 base and J by 13 bases, and 19 bases separated the two germline ends. The CDR3 runs 14 residues. Germline loops: CDR1 LGHDT, CDR2 YNNKEL (reference sequence). This CDR3 reads CASSQGYAGAEATF. As DNA, the CDR3 is TGTGCCAGCAGCCAAGGTTATGCGGGGGCTGAGGCCACCTTC.

V gene TRBV11-3 combines with J gene TRBJ2-2, with 8 bases matching TRBD2. Per the germline V gene, CDR1 is SGHNT and CDR2 is YENEEA. The CDR3 length is 16 residues. Germline trimming cut 0 bases from V and 6 bases from J; bases unmatched to any gene: 6. The DNA of the CDR3 is TGTGCCAGCAGCTTAGAATCAGTGACTAGCGCCGGGGAGCTGTTTTTT. Amino acid sequence: CASSLESVTSAGELFF.

The V and J genes are TRBV9 and TRBJ1-1; 8 nucleotides align to TRBD1. After removal of 4 bases from V and 1 base from J, the junction contained 3 bases not matched to a gene. CDR1 is SGDLS and CDR2 is YYNGEE in the germline V gene. The length of the CDR3 is 14 residues. CDR3 loop: CASSTGQANTEAFF. DNA for the CDR3: TGTGCCAGCAGCACGGGACAGGCGAACACTGAAGCTTTCTTT.

The chain has TRBV7-9 and TRBJ1-2; weak D call: TRBD1 (5 bases). Trimming pared 3 bases from V and 1 base from J, leaving 6 bases between. Germline V CDR1 and CDR2: SEHNR, FQNEAQ (reference sequence). CDR3 length: 13 residues. DNA for the CDR3: TGTGCCAGCAGCTTCAGGGATAACTATGGCTACACCTTC. Amino acid sequence: CASSFRDNYGYTF.

This clone was counted only a few times. This rearrangement joins TRBV28 to TRBJ1-5, with D tentatively TRBD1 (6 bases). Trimming cost V 5 bases and J 0 bases, with 20 bases left between them. CDR1 MDHEN and CDR2 SYDVKM come from the germline V gene. The CDR3 is 18 amino acids. The CDR3 DNA sequence: TGTGCCAGCAGTAATACCCGGGACATGAGAAATAGCAATCAGCCCCAGCATTTT. The encoded protein is CASSNTRDMRNSNQPQHF.

This clone was counted at least ten times. The chain links TRBV5-6 to TRBJ1-4, with 11 bases matching TRBD1. Germline CDR1 SGHDT, CDR2 YYEEEE. The V gene end was trimmed by 0 bases and the J gene end by 7 bases; junction bases not matched to a gene: 5. This CDR3 spans 16 amino acids. The CDR3 spells CASSLAGGTGGEKLFF. CDR3 nucleotides: TGTGCCAGCAGCTTGGCGGGCGGGACAGGGGGTGAAAAACTGTTTTTT.

The table lists this clone with a few counts. The rearrangement links TRBV11-2 to TRBJ1-1, with 7 bases lining up with TRBD1. V lost 7 bases to trimming and J lost 1 base; unmatched junction nucleotides: 6. The CDR3 has 14 residues. Germline V lookup: CDR1 SGHAT, CDR2 FQNNGV. CDR3 sequence: CASTIRTGNTEAFF. The DNA for the CDR3 is TGTGCCAGCACCATACGGACAGGGAACACTGAAGCTTTCTTT.

This clone was observed a few times. V gene TRBV10-3 combines with J gene TRBJ2-7, with D unclear. CDR3 length: 13 amino acids. Per the germline V gene, CDR1 is ENHRY and CDR2 is SYGVKD. Trimming removed 5 bases at V and 0 bases at J, with 8 bases between. CDR3 loop: CAISLQSSYEQYF. The DNA for the CDR3 is TGTGCCATCAGTCTACAGAGCTCCTACGAGCAGTACTTC.

This chain uses TRBV30 with TRBJ1-4; D is perhaps TRBD1 (6 bases). The V end lost 0 bases, the J end lost 13 bases, and 15 bases lay between the germline ends. The CDR3 has 13 residues. CDR1 is GTSNPN, CDR2 SVGIG, per germline (reference sequence). The CDR3 nucleotides are TGTGCCTGGAGTGTGTCGGCGGGGGGCCGACTGTTTTTT. It yields the protein CAWSVSAGGRLFF. Complete variable domain (other parts from reference TRBV30 and TRBJ1-4): SQTIHQWPATLVQPVGSPLSLECTVEGTSNPNLYWYRQAAGRGLQLLFYSVGIGQISSEVPQNLSASRPQDRQFILSSKKLLLSDSGFYLCAWSVSAGGRLFFGSGTQLSVL.

The CDR3 loop is CASSPQAGPNTGELFF. The CDR3 coding sequence is TGTGCCAGCTCACCACAAGCGGGCCCGAACACCGGGGAGCTGTTTTTT. V gene TRBV18 combines with J gene TRBJ2-2; TRBD2 is a possible D gene (6 bases). The germline V and J ends were trimmed by 1 base and 0 bases, with 9 bases remaining between them. This CDR3 contains 16 residues. Looked up from germline, CDR1 is KGHSH and CDR2 is LQKENI.

V and J are TRBV9 and TRBJ1-5; D not certain. The length of the CDR3 is 14 residues. Germline V gene sequence: CDR1 SGDLS, CDR2 YYNGEE. Deletions cut 1 base from V and 7 bases from J, with 12 bases between. The CDR3 DNA reads as TGTGCCAGCAGCGTAAGCGATGGCGGGCAGCCCCAGCATTTT. Encoded protein: CASSVSDGGQPQHF.

This clone was counted between two and nine times. The rearrangement uses TRBV7-3 and TRBJ2-1, with 8 nucleotides matching TRBD1. The germline CDR1 and CDR2 sequences are SGHTA and FQGTGA. V shed 4 bases and J 7 bases; nucleotides not matched to a gene: 9. This CDR3 comprises 15 residues. In DNA form, the CDR3 reads TGTGCCAGCAGCTACAGGGGGGCAGAGGGGAATGAGCAGTTCTTC. It encodes CASSYRGAEGNEQFF.

The chain recombines TRBV6-1 with TRBJ2-7; TRBD2 is a possible D gene (6 bases). The germline V gene has CDR1 MNHNS and CDR2 SASEGT. This CDR3 spans 16 amino acids. Trimming stripped 2 bases from V and 7 bases from J, with 21 bases between. The DNA for the CDR3 is TGTGCCAGCAGTGAATCACCGGGACTTCGAGCCTTGGAGCAGTACTTC. Translating gives CASSESPGLRALEQYF.

Points on this clone: The CDR3 end shows no conserved phenylalanine or tryptophan, and so a read error is likely. The DNA is omitted, as the CDR3 cannot be located on it reliably, and the CDR3 follows TCRdb's listing. The V call is TRBV6-6, the J call TRBJ1-6; the table assigns TRBD1, which was not confirmed against the DNA. With termini counted, the CDR3 has 10 amino acids. Germline-derived CDR1 and CDR2 are MNHNY and SVGAGI (reference sequence). The chain's CDR3 is CASTRRGPSI.

For the CDR3, the DNA is TGTGCCAGCTCACCCGGGTCCCGAGGTCCTGAAGCTTTCTTT. The encoded protein is CASSPGSRGPEAFF. This chain uses TRBV28 with TRBJ1-1; no clear D gene. Germline V gene sequence: CDR1 MDHEN, CDR2 SYDVKM. CDR3 length: 14 residues. With 8 bases removed from V and 6 bases from J, the gap between germline ends came to 19 bases.

The rearrangement uses TRBV19 and TRBJ1-4; 7 bases align to TRBD1. With 3 bases clipped from V and 4 bases from J, the junction kept 2 bases outside the gene matches. CDR1 LNHDA and CDR2 SQIVND come from the germline V gene (reference sequence). The CDR3 has 14 amino acids. CDR3 DNA: TGTGCCAGTAGTATCGGGGACAGTAATGAAAAACTGTTTTTT. Amino acids: CASSIGDSNEKLFF.

The V gene is TRBV27, the J gene TRBJ1-2; maybe TRBD1 (6 bases). V was shortened by 3 bases and J by 3 bases, with 11 bases between the two germline ends. The CDR3 is made up of 14 amino acids. CDR1 MNHEY and CDR2 SMNVEV come from the germline V gene (reference sequence). This CDR3 is CASSLSGDYYGYTF. Here the CDR3 DNA reads TGTGCCAGCAGTTTGTCAGGGGATTACTATGGCTACACCTTC.

V is TRBV28 and J is TRBJ1-2; the match to TRBD1 covers 8 bases. The CDR3 length is 13 residues. CDR1 and CDR2 (germline): MDHEN, SYDVKM. Trimming removed 5 bases from V and 8 bases from J; junction bases left unmatched: 7. CDR3 bases: TGTGCCAGCAGTATATCAGGGGGCGGGGGCTACACCTTC. It yields the protein CASSISGGGGYTF.

The J gene is TRBJ2-3, the V gene TRBV15; the D gene is possibly TRBD2 (6 bases). This CDR3 spans 15 amino acids. Germline CDR1 is LNHNV and CDR2 is YYDKDF (reference sequence). The V end was cut by 4 bases, the J end by 2 bases, with 13 bases between. For the CDR3, the DNA is TGTGCCACCAGCAACATCGGGAGTCTCACAGATACGCAGTATTTT. Encoded protein: CATSNIGSLTDTQYF.

The chain employs TRBV5-1 and TRBJ1-3; 9 nucleotides agree with TRBD1. The germline CDR1 and CDR2 sequences are SGHRS and YFSETQ. The CDR3 extends over 16 amino acids. V trimming: 4 bases; J trimming: 4 bases; junction bases outside the gene matches: 9. The CDR3 DNA follows: TGCGCCAGCAGCCTATCCGGGACAGGGTACGGAAACACCATATATTTT. Its translation is CASSLSGTGYGNTIYF.

The gene calls are TRBV3-1 (or the pseudogene TRBV3-2) and TRBJ2-7; possibly TRBD2 for D (5 bases). The CDR3 length is 14 residues. Looked up from germline, CDR1 is LGHDT and CDR2 is YNNKEL (reference sequence). The germline V and J ends were trimmed by 4 bases and 1 base, with 11 bases remaining between them. The CDR3 sequence is CASSPPSGSYEQYF. In DNA, the CDR3 is TGTGCCAGCAGCCCTCCCTCGGGGTCCTACGAGCAGTACTTC.

The V gene is TRBV6-1, the J gene TRBJ1-1; D gene ambiguous. Germline V gives CDR1 MNHNS, CDR2 SASEGT. With 1 base removed from V and 4 bases from J, the gap between germline ends came to 13 bases. The CDR3 runs 15 residues. The CDR3 loop is CASSEDSVRGTEAFF. The CDR3 nucleotides read TGTGCCAGCAGTGAAGATTCAGTCCGAGGCACTGAAGCTTTCTTT.

This clone was seen only a few times. The chain is built from TRBV5-5 and TRBJ1-2; TRBD1 agrees at 10 bases. Trimming removed 6 bases from V and 8 bases from J; junction bases left unmatched: 13. Germline V lookup: CDR1 SGHKS, CDR2 YYEKEE (reference sequence). The CDR3 totals 15 residues. The CDR3 sequence: CASTAGQGISEGYTF. CDR3 sequence (DNA): TGTGCCAGCACCGCGGGACAGGGGATATCGGAAGGCTACACCTTC. Full variable domain (remainder filled in from reference TRBV5-5 and TRBJ1-2): DAGVTQSPTHLIKTRGQQVTLRCSPISGHKSVSWYQQVLGQGPQFIFQYYEKEERGRGNFPDRFSARQFPNYSSELNVNALLLGDSALYLCASTAGQGISEGYTFGSGTRLTVV.

This clone was detected only a few times. V usage is TRBV3-1 (or the pseudogene TRBV3-2) and J usage is TRBJ1-2, with TRBD1 matching over 7 bases. The CDR3 runs to 14 residues. Germline CDR1 is LGHDT and CDR2 is YNNKEL (reference sequence). The V and J ends lost 5 bases and 3 bases, in that order; junction bases with no gene match: 6. CDR3 loop: CASSYRGGDYGYTF. The CDR3, as DNA: TGTGCCAGCAGCTACAGGGGTGGGGACTATGGCTACACCTTC.